This entry lists 32 T cell receptor beta chains sequenced from one sample in a study of blood T cells in healthy people across ages. Next came a second PCR, run for about 7 to 12 cycles, which used a sample-barcoded 5' primer along with a J-beta primer mix. TCRdb ran MiXCR on the 5' RACE reads and lists one entry per CDR3 protein. This table holds around 1.5 million distinct CDR3 sequences, around two fifths found once. The specimen was blood. The source of these receptors is a woman between 18 and 29 years old in good health.

CDR3 region: CASSLDVPNTEAFF. The CDR3 nucleotides read TGTGCCAGCAGTTTAGATGTCCCGAACACTGAAGCTTTCTTT. This chain connects TRBV12-3 or TRBV12-4 to TRBJ1-1, with D unresolved. The CDR3 contains 14 residues. Between the trimmed V and J ends, which lost 1 base and 1 base, there was a span of 7 bases.

The V gene is TRBV20-1, the J gene TRBJ2-3; 16 bases fit TRBD2. The V and J ends lost 6 bases and 0 bases, in that order; junction bases with no gene match: 9. This CDR3 has 18 amino acids. The germline CDR1 and CDR2 sequences are DFQATT and SNEGSKA (reference sequence). The CDR3 sequence: CSAAGLAGGLLSTDTQYF. For the CDR3, the DNA is TGCAGTGCAGCGGGACTAGCGGGGGGGCTCCTCAGCACAGATACGCAGTATTTT.

This clonotype was recorded a few times. J is TRBJ2-1 and V is TRBV10-3, with a tentative D call TRBD1 (6 bases). The CDR3 extends over 14 amino acids. The V gene lost 2 bases and the J gene lost 5 bases, with 10 bases spanning the gap. Germline V gene data show CDR1 as ENHRY and CDR2 as SYGVKD. This CDR3 is CAISEQGPHNEQFF. CDR3 coding DNA: TGTGCCATCAGTGAGCAGGGGCCCCACAATGAGCAGTTCTTC.

A few counts support this clonotype. The rearrangement uses TRBV18 and TRBJ1-2, with no clear D. The germline CDR1 and CDR2 sequences are KGHSH and LQKENI. The CDR3 totals 14 residues. The ends were cut back, 4 bases at V and 6 bases at J, with 15 bases in the middle. The CDR3 DNA reads as TGTGCCAGCTCACTAACGGGCCTCCTGGATGGCTACACCTTC. It encodes CASSLTGLLDGYTF.

The V gene is TRBV7-9, the J gene TRBJ2-2; D ambiguous. The ends were cut back, 3 bases at V and 2 bases at J, with 10 bases in the middle. Germline V lookup: CDR1 SEHNR, CDR2 FQNEAQ (reference sequence). The CDR3 totals 15 residues. CDR3: CASSFLVSNTGELFF. The CDR3 DNA sequence: TGTGCCAGCAGCTTCCTCGTGAGCAACACCGGGGAGCTGTTTTTT.

This chain joins TRBV6-6 and TRBJ2-2; possible D gene TRBD1, 6 bases. Per germline, CDR1 MNHNY and CDR2 SVGAGI (reference sequence). With 6 bases removed from V and 0 bases from J, the gap between germline ends came to 17 bases. The CDR3 totals 17 residues. Here the CDR3 reads CASSPAGQRSNTGELFF. In nucleotides, the CDR3 is TGTGCCAGCAGCCCAGCAGGACAGCGTTCGAACACCGGGGAGCTGTTTTTT.

This clonotype was observed at least ten times. The gene calls are TRBV27 and TRBJ2-5; D remains unclear. CDR1 is MNHEY and CDR2 is SMNVEV in the germline V gene (reference sequence). Trimming took off 3 bases at V and 5 bases at J, with 10 bases between the two ends. CDR3 length equals 13 residues. The CDR3 sequence is CASSFLGSETQYF. DNA for the CDR3: TGTGCCAGCAGTTTCCTGGGGTCCGAGACCCAGTACTTC.

This clonotype was observed a handful of times. This sequence joins TRBV3-1 and TRBJ2-5; 8 bases fit TRBD2. J lost 5 bases, V lost 0 bases, and 5 bases had no gene match. Germline V gives CDR1 LGHDT, CDR2 YNNKEL (reference sequence). This CDR3 is built from 15 residues. DNA for the CDR3: TGTGCCAGCAGCCAAGATCCGGGACTAGTGGAGACCCAGTACTTC. Protein sequence: CASSQDPGLVETQYF.

The V and J genes are TRBV6-1 and TRBJ1-2; D possibly corresponds to TRBD1 (5 bases). The CDR3 is made up of 16 amino acids. V lost 7 bases and J 0 bases, leaving 18 bases between the germline ends. From germline, CDR1 is MNHNS and CDR2 SASEGT. CDR3 nucleotides: TGTGCCAGCACTTTCCTTGGGGCAGGTACTAACTATGGCTACACCTTC. It is translated as CASTFLGAGTNYGYTF.

The chain recombines TRBV28 with TRBJ2-7, with TRBD1 matching 7 bases. V was clipped by 6 bases and J by 3 bases; unmatched bases: 2. This CDR3 comprises 12 residues. Germline values: CDR1 MDHEN, CDR2 SYDVKM. The CDR3 is CASRGQFYEQYF. In nucleotides, the CDR3 is TGTGCCAGCAGGGGACAGTTCTACGAGCAGTACTTC.

The chain has TRBV7-9 and TRBJ2-2; 8 nucleotides line up with TRBD1. Trimming at V came to 1 base and at J to 3 bases, leaving 4 bases not matched to a gene. This CDR3 has 16 amino acids. Germline V gene data show CDR1 as SEHNR and CDR2 as FQNEAQ (reference sequence). CDR3 sequence: CASSLVQGGYTGELFF. Written as DNA, the CDR3 is TGTGCCAGCAGCTTAGTACAGGGGGGATACACCGGGGAGCTGTTTTTT.

This clonotype showed up just a few times. The chain couples TRBV5-1 to TRBJ1-1; a weak D match, TRBD1 (5 bases). The germline V and J ends were trimmed by 5 bases and 6 bases, with 11 bases remaining between them. CDR1 SGHRS and CDR2 YFSETQ come from the germline V gene. The CDR3 runs 12 residues. The CDR3 reads CASRGDVAEAFF. In DNA, the CDR3 is TGCGCCAGCAGGGGGGATGTGGCTGAAGCTTTCTTT.

This chain joins TRBV12-5 and TRBJ1-2; maybe TRBD1 (6 bases). V lost 5 bases, J lost 0 bases, and 22 bases lay in between. The CDR3 spans 18 residues. Germline lookup yields CDR1 LGHNT and CDR2 FRNRAP. In DNA form, the CDR3 reads TGTGCTAGTGGTCCAACTAATGCCCAGGGGCGAGCTAACTATGGCTACACCTTC. This translates into CASGPTNAQGRANYGYTF. The variable domain in full, completed from reference TRBV12-5 and TRBJ1-2, reads DARVTQTPRHKVTEMGQEVTMRCQPILGHNTVFWYRQTMMQGLELLAYFRNRAPLDDSGMPKDRFSAEMPDATLATLKIQPSEPRDSAVYFCASGPTNAQGRANYGYTFGSGTRLTVV.

The chain carries TRBV10-3 and TRBJ1-1, with TRBD1 as a possible D gene (5 bases). V was pared by 4 bases and J by 0 bases, with 15 bases between. Germline values: CDR1 ENHRY, CDR2 SYGVKD. The CDR3 has 16 amino acids. DNA of the CDR3: TGTGCCATCAGTGGGAGCGCAGGGTCGATGAACACTGAAGCTTTCTTT. Translated: CAISGSAGSMNTEAFF.

V gene TRBV5-1 combines with J gene TRBJ2-3; the D gene is possibly TRBD2 (5 bases). The CDR3 is made up of 15 amino acids. Germline V gives CDR1 SGHRS, CDR2 YFSETQ. The ends were cut back, 4 bases at V and 0 bases at J, with 12 bases in the middle. CDR3 sequence: CASSVATTSTDTQYF. CDR3 DNA: TGCGCCAGCAGCGTAGCGACGACTAGCACAGATACGCAGTATTTT.

On this clonotype itself: The junction departs from the called germline gene at one end, perhaps through a read error. The rearrangement joins TRBV12-3 or TRBV12-4 to TRBJ1-2; D is uncertain. This CDR3 has 12 residues. The CDR3 sequence: CAGSLVTGLYTF. The DNA for the CDR3 is TGTGCCGGCAGTTTGGTTACTGGCCTCTACACCTTC.

The CDR3: CASSFPRLAGGGSYNEQFF. In nucleotides, the CDR3 is TGTGCCAGCAGCTTCCCTAGACTAGCGGGGGGGGGCTCCTACAATGAGCAGTTCTTC. The V call is TRBV7-2, the J call TRBJ2-1; 14 bases line up with TRBD2. V was pared by 3 bases and J by 0 bases, with 7 bases of the junction left unmatched. CDR1 is SGHTA and CDR2 is FQGNSA in the germline V gene. This CDR3 is 19 amino acids long.

A few counts support this clonotype. This chain uses TRBV20-1 with TRBJ2-5, with 11 bases that match TRBD2. Germline CDR1 reads DFQATT; CDR2 reads SNEGSKA (reference sequence). The CDR3 runs 15 residues. The V segment lost 4 bases and the J segment 1 base; nucleotides outside the gene matches: 5. CDR3 loop: CSAISGGDIQETQYF. For the CDR3, the DNA is TGCAGTGCTATTAGCGGGGGGGATATCCAAGAGACCCAGTACTTC.

The V call is TRBV5-1, the J call TRBJ2-1; D could derive from TRBD1 or TRBD2 (6 bases each). The V gene lost 3 bases and the J gene lost 10 bases, with 14 bases spanning the gap. Germline assignment: CDR1 SGHRS and CDR2 YFSETQ. The CDR3 covers 13 residues. The CDR3 region is CASSWHREDEQFF. CDR3 nucleotide sequence: TGCGCCAGCAGCTGGCACAGGGAGGACGAGCAGTTCTTC.

The chain couples TRBV13 to TRBJ2-1, with 12 bases that match TRBD2. The J segment lost 9 bases and the V segment lost 8 bases, leaving 17 bases of the junction unmatched. CDR3 length: 17 amino acids. Germline CDR1 reads PRHDT; CDR2 reads FYEKMQ (reference sequence). The CDR3 DNA sequence: TGTGCCAGCCCAAGCCTTACGACTAGCGGGAGTAGGGGTGAGCAGTTCTTC. Its translation: CASPSLTTSGSRGEQFF.

This clonotype was counted only a few times. This chain links TRBV25-1 with TRBJ2-1; 8 bases are a match to TRBD2. The length of the CDR3 is 13 residues. V dropped 6 bases and J dropped 13; count of bases not matched to a gene: 11. Germline assignment: CDR1 MGHDK and CDR2 SYGVNS. CDR3 nucleotide sequence: TGTGCCAGCAGCCTGGGTAGCGGGACGCCTCAGTTCTTC. Amino acid sequence: CASSLGSGTPQFF.

V gene TRBV4-1 combines with J gene TRBJ2-7; 8 bases map to TRBD2. The CDR3 loop spans 16 amino acids. Unmatched junction bases numbered 7, after V lost 1 base and J lost 2 bases. The germline V gene encodes CDR1 MGHRA and CDR2 YSYEKL. CDR3 coding DNA: TGCGCCAGCAGCCAAGCTCGGGAGGGAGATCCCTACGAGCAGTACTTC. Encoded protein: CASSQAREGDPYEQYF.

This chain uses TRBV15 with TRBJ2-5, with a tentative D call TRBD2 (7 bases). CDR1 and CDR2 (germline): LNHNV, YYDKDF (reference sequence). The CDR3 covers 16 residues. V was clipped by 0 bases and J by 4 bases, with 15 bases between them. CDR3 loop: CATSRDVAGAGETQYF. For the CDR3, the DNA is TGTGCCACCAGCAGAGATGTGGCGGGGGCAGGAGAGACCCAGTACTTC.

This clonotype was observed a single time. The chain combines TRBV28 with TRBJ2-7, with D perhaps matching TRBD1 (6 bases). The germline gives CDR1 MDHEN, CDR2 SYDVKM. V was cut by 4 bases and J by 0 bases, with 13 bases left in between. CDR3 length: 15 amino acids. The CDR3 spells CASSSLGADSYEQYF. DNA of the CDR3: TGTGCCAGCAGTTCGTTGGGGGCCGACTCCTACGAGCAGTACTTC.

This chain's CDR3 is CASSPFRVITGELFF. CDR3 coding DNA: TGTGCCAGTTCCCCGTTCAGGGTTATCACCGGGGAGCTGTTTTTT. The chain has TRBV28 and TRBJ2-2; D may be TRBD1 (5 bases). CDR1 and CDR2 from the germline V gene are MDHEN and SYDVKM. Trimming left V 9 bases short and J 4 bases short, with 18 bases between. The CDR3 is made up of 15 amino acids. Combining the CDR3 with reference TRBV28 and TRBJ2-2 gives the whole variable domain DVKVTQSSRYLVKRTGEKVFLECVQDMDHENMFWYRQDPGLGLRLIYFSYDVKMKEKGDIPEGYSVSREKKERFSLILESASTNQTSMYLCASSPFRVITGELFFGEGSRLTVL.

The rearrangement uses TRBV2 and TRBJ2-1, with D unclear. CDR3 length equals 11 residues. In germline, CDR1 is SNHLY, CDR2 FYNNEI. Trimming shortened V by 10 bases and J by 5 bases, and 9 bases separated the two germline ends. The CDR3 spells CATAWDNEQFF. The CDR3 DNA reads as TGTGCCACCGCGTGGGACAATGAGCAGTTCTTC.

A word on this clonotype: The junction departs from germline at one end; a sequencing error may be responsible. The J gene is TRBJ1-2, the V gene TRBV7-9; the D is unclear. Germline CDR1 is SEHNR and CDR2 is FQNEAQ (reference sequence). CDR3 length equals 12 residues. Here the CDR3 DNA reads TGTGGCAGCAGCTATGGGCCCTCCCCCTACACCTTC. Translation: CGSSYGPSPYTF. The complete variable domain, with remaining parts taken from reference TRBV7-9 and TRBJ1-2, reads DTGVSQNPRHKITKRGQNVTFRCDPISEHNRLYWYRQTLGQGPEFLTYFQNEAQLEKSRLLSDRFSAERPKGSFSTLEIQRTEQGDSAMYLCGSSYGPSPYTFGSGTRLTVV.

V usage is TRBV5-1 and J usage is TRBJ1-1; 10 bases match TRBD1. The V and J ends lost 6 bases and 1 base, in that order; junction bases with no gene match: 6. Germline V gene data show CDR1 as SGHRS and CDR2 as YFSETQ. CDR3 length equals 15 residues. CDR3 sequence (DNA): TGCGCCAGCACCAGACAGGGGGCAGGGAACACTGAAGCTTTCTTT. The encoded protein is CASTRQGAGNTEAFF.

This chain links TRBV28 with TRBJ1-1; D remains unclear. The CDR3 has 16 amino acids. In germline, CDR1 is MDHEN, CDR2 SYDVKM. V was trimmed by 4 bases and J by 6 bases, leaving 21 bases between them. The CDR3 DNA follows: TGTGCCAGCAGTTCCCCAATGAGCATGGGAGTCCCTGAAGCTTTCTTT. It codes for CASSSPMSMGVPEAFF.

This chain connects TRBV12-3 or TRBV12-4 to TRBJ2-7; TRBD2 matches at 12 bases. This CDR3 has 16 amino acids. J was trimmed by 3 bases and V by 5 bases; bases with no gene match: 8. CDR3 nucleotide sequence: TGTGCCAGCAGTCGCGCCGGGACTAGCGGGTACTACGAGCAGTACTTC. It encodes CASSRAGTSGYYEQYF.

This clonotype was detected only a few times. The chain uses TRBV10-3 and TRBJ2-7; TRBD2 matches at 7 bases. Germline loops: CDR1 ENHRY, CDR2 SYGVKD. The CDR3 contains 18 residues. J was trimmed by 4 bases and V by 10 bases; bases with no gene match: 25. DNA for the CDR3: TGTGCCACGCTTTCAGATAGGGAGGGCCCGACCAGCCTTTACGAGCAGTACTTC. Residues: CATLSDREGPTSLYEQYF.

The CDR3 here is CASSQHMQGALNGYTF. The DNA for the CDR3 is TGTGCCAGCAGCCAACACATGCAGGGGGCCCTGAATGGCTACACCTTC. The rearrangement uses TRBV3-1 and TRBJ1-2; TRBD1 matches 8 bases. J lost 6 bases, V lost 2 bases, and 11 bases had no gene match. The CDR3 sequence is 16 residues long. The germline V gene encodes CDR1 LGHDT and CDR2 YNNKEL (reference sequence).